The 2 T cell receptor beta chains listed next were all sequenced from one sample in a study of cytomegalovirus exposure and HLA in healthy donors. Produced via immunoSEQ multiplex PCR; TCRdb's table is partial and in-frame only. The sample lists some 150,000 clones; more than 70% were seen once. Sequenced material: PBMCs. The receptors here all came from a human donor in good health.

The V and J genes are TRBV27 and TRBJ1-2, with D possibly TRBD1 on 6 matching bases. V was cut by 6 bases and J by 0 bases, with 14 bases left in between. The CDR3 covers 15 residues. Germline V gene sequence: CDR1 MNHEY, CDR2 SMNVEV (reference sequence). CDR3 sequence reads: CASRFRDTTNYGYTF. CDR3 coding DNA: TGTGCCAGCAGATTCCGGGACACCACTAACTATGGCTACACCTTC.

Of note for this clone: One junction end does not reproduce the germline sequence, and a read error may be involved. The chain has TRBV7-7 and TRBJ2-3; D may be TRBD1 (6 bases). This CDR3 contains 14 residues. CDR1 and CDR2 (germline): SSHAT, FNYEAQ (reference sequence). DNA for the CDR3: TGTGCTAGCAGCTTAGCAGGGGAAGCCGATACGCAGTATTTT. It translates to CASSLAGEADTQYF. The entire variable domain, with the rest obtained from reference TRBV7-7 and TRBJ2-3, is as follows: GAGVSQSPRYKVTKRGQDVTLRCDPISSHATLYWYQQALGQGPEFLTYFNYEAQPDKSGLPSDRFSAERPEGSISTLTIQRTEQRDSAMYRCASSLAGEADTQYFGPGTRLTVL.